Sequencing of this T cell receptor (beta chain) was carried out in a study of cytomegalovirus exposure and HLA in healthy donors. V shed 1 base and J shed 9 bases, with 17 bases lying between them. Germline V gene data show CDR1 as SGHDT and CDR2 as YYEEEE. The CDR3 covers 16 residues. Primers: 60 Vbeta forward and 13 Jbeta reverse. Sequencing was performed with immunoSEQ multiplex PCR; in TCRdb, only in-frame clones are kept and a portion is missing. Of about 110,000 clones in the sample, roughly 80% were seen once. The receptor was isolated from a man aged 50 to 59 in good health and CMV-seronegative. The sequenced sample consisted of PBMCs. V is TRBV5-6 and J is TRBJ1-6; weak D call: TRBD1 (6 bases). Written as DNA, the CDR3 is TGTGCCAGCAGCTTGCATTGGGCAGGGGTCGGTTCACCCCTCCACTTT. Its translation: CASSLHWAGVGSPLHF.